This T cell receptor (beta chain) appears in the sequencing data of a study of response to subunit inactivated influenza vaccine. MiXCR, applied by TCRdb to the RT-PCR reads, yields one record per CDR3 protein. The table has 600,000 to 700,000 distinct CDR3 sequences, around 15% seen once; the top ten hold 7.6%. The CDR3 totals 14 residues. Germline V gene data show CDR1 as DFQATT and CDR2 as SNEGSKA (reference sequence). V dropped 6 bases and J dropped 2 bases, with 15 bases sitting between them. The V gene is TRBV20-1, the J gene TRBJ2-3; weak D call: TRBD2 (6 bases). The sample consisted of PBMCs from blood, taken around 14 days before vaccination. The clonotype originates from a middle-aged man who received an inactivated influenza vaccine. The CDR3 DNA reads TGCAGTGCAGACGGGACTCACGACACAGATACGCAGTATTTT. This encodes CSADGTHDTDTQYF.